A single T cell receptor (beta chain) is shown here with its context. This entry belongs to a study of blood T cell repertoires in COVID-19. Turning to the study itself: Some COVID-19 samples were acute and others convalescent; all came from the United States, Italy and Spain. PBMCs, B-cell-depleted T cells, or T cells provided the cDNA or gDNA that made up the material.

Those enrolled in Seattle joined during active infection and were followed longitudinally afterward. In the original processing: Amplifying reference gene primers gave estimates of nucleated cell counts. Sequencing was performed with immunoSEQ multiplex PCR; in TCRdb, only in-frame clones are kept and a portion is missing. V and J calls and clone size are those listed in that table; D and trimming were worked out from the DNA. Here the sample spans over 65,000 clones, 75% to 85% being singletons. Trimming removed 3 bases from V and 3 bases from J; junction bases left unmatched: 9. The CDR3 length is 16 residues. CDR1 and CDR2 (germline): DFQATT, SNEGSKA (reference sequence).

The chain recombines TRBV20-1 with TRBJ2-7, with 12 bases matching TRBD2. Sequencing was performed on peripheral blood. The TCR was taken from a man in his 60s with COVID-19, enrolled during active disease. The CDR3 coding sequence is TGCAGTGCTAGTGGACTAGCGGGAAGTCTCAACTACGAGCAGTACTTC. Protein product: CSASGLAGSLNYEQYF.